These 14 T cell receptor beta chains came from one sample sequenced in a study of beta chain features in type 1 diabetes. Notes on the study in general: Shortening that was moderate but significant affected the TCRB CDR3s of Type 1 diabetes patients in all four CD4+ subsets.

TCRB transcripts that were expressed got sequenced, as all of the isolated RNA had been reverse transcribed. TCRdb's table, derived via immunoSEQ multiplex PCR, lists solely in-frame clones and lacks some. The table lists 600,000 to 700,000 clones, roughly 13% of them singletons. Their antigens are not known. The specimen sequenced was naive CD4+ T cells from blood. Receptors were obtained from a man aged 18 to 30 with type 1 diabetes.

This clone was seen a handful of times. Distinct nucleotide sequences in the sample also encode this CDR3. CDR3 loop: CASSQVGGNYGYTF. In DNA form, the CDR3 reads TGCGCCAGCAGCCAAGTCGGGGGTAACTATGGCTACACCTTC. The rearrangement joins TRBV4-1 to TRBJ1-2; TRBD1 is a possible D gene (5 bases). Germline values: CDR1 MGHRA, CDR2 YSYEKL. V was pared by 1 base and J by 1 base, with 7 bases between. The CDR3 length is 14 residues.

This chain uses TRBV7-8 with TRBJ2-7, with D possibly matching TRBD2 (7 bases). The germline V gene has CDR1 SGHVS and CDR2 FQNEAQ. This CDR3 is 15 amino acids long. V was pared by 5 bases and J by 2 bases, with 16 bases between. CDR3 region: CASSHGLGGTYEQYF. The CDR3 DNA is TGTGCCAGCAGCCATGGACTAGGGGGTACCTACGAGCAGTACTTC.

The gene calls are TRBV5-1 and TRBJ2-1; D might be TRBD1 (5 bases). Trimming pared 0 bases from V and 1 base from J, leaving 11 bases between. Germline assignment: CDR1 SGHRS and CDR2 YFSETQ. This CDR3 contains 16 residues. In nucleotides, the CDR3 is TGCGCCAGCAGCTTGGGGGCGGCAGGGTCCTACAATGAGCAGTTCTTC. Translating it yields CASSLGAAGSYNEQFF.

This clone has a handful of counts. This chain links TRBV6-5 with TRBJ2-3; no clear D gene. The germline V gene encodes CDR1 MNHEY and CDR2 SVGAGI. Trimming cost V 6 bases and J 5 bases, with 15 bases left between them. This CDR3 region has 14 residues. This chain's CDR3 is CASSRKGPRDTQYF. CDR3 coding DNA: TGTGCCAGCAGCCGCAAAGGGCCCAGAGATACGCAGTATTTT.

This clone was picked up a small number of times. Here the CDR3 DNA reads TGTGCCAGTAGTGGCAGGGGATGGGATCAGCCCCAGCATTTT. Encoded protein: CASSGRGWDQPQHF. The chain joins TRBV19 to TRBJ1-5; possibly TRBD1 for D (6 bases). Deletions cut 5 bases from V and 5 bases from J, with 13 bases between. In germline, CDR1 is LNHDA, CDR2 SQIVND (reference sequence). CDR3 length equals 14 residues.

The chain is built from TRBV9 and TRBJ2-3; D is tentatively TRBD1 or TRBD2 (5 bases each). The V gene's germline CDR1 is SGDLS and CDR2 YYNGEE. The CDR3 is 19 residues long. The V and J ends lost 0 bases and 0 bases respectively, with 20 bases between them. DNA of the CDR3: TGTGCCAGCAGCGTAGAGAGGGGACCCATCCTACCCAGCACAGATACGCAGTATTTT. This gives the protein CASSVERGPILPSTDTQYF.

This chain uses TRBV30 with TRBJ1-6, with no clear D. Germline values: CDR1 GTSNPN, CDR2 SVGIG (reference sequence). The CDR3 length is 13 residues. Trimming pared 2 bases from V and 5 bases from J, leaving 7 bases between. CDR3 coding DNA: TGTGCCTGGAGTAGGGCAGATAATTCACCCCTCCACTTT. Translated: CAWSRADNSPLHF.

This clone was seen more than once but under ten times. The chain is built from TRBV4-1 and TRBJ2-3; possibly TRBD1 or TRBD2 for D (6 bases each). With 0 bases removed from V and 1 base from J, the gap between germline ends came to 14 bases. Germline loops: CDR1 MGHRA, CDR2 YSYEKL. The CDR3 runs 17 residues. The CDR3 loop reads CASSQDVRGPGTDTQYF. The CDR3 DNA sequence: TGCGCCAGCAGCCAAGACGTCCGGGGGCCCGGCACAGATACGCAGTATTTT.

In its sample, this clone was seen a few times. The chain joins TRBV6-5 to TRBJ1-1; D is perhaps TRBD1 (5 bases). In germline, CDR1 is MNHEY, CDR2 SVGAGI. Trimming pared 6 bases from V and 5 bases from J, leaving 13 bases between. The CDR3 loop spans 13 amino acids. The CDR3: CASRAGLRTEAFF. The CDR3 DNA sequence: TGTGCCAGCAGAGCAGGGCTGAGAACTGAAGCTTTCTTT.

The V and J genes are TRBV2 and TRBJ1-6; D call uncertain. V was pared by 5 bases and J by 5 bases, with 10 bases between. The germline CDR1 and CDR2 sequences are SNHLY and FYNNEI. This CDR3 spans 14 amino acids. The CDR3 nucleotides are TGTGCCAGCAGTTCCGGGAGAAATAATTCACCCCTCCACTTT. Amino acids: CASSSGRNNSPLHF.

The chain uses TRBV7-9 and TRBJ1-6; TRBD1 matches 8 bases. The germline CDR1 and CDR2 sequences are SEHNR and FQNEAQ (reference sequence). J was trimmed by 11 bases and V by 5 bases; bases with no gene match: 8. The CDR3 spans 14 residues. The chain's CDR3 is CASSENTGGPPLHF. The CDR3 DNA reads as TGTGCCAGCAGCGAGAATACAGGGGGACCACCCCTCCACTTT.

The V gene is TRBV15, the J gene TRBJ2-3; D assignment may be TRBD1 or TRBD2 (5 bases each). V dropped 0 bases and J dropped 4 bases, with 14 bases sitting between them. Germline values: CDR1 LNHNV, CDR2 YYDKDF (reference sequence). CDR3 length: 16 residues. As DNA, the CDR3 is TGTGCCACCAGCAGAGACGGGGCGGGTGGCGCAGATACGCAGTATTTT. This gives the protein CATSRDGAGGADTQYF.

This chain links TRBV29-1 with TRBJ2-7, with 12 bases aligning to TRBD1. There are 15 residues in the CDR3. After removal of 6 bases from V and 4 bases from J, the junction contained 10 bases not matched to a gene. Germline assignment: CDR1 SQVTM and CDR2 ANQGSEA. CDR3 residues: CSVGTGGSASYEQYF. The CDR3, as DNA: TGCAGCGTCGGGACAGGGGGCTCCGCCTCGTACGAGCAGTACTTC.

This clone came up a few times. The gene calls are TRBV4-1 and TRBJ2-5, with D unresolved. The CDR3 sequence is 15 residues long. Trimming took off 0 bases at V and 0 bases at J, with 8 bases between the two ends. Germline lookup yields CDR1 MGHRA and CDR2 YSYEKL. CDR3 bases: TGCGCCAGCAGCCAAGATCTCGGGTACCAAGAGACCCAGTACTTC. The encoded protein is CASSQDLGYQETQYF.